A single sample gave rise to the 6 T cell receptor beta chains below, sequenced in a study of blood T cell repertoires in COVID-19. Clones were read by immunoSEQ multiplex PCR, and TCRdb kept only the in-frame ones, dropping some. The sample lists 300,000 or so clones, 90% seen once, with 2.6% in the top ten. Input material: PBMCs or T cells enriched from blood (not recorded which). The receptors were sampled from a man aged 60-69 years who had recovered from COVID-19.

This clone was observed a single time. The chain has TRBV7-2 and TRBJ2-5, with TRBD2 as a possible D gene (5 bases). The CDR3 consists of 15 residues. Germline assignment: CDR1 SGHTA and CDR2 FQGNSA. Trimming left V 10 bases short and J 4 bases short, with 22 bases between. For the CDR3, the DNA is TGTGCCACAAGCTACCTCTTACTAGGCGGAGAGACCCAGTACTTC. Its protein product is CATSYLLLGGETQYF.

The chain is built from TRBV4-3 and TRBJ2-2; 9 bases align to TRBD2. The CDR3 runs 16 residues. Germline CDR1 is LGHNA and CDR2 is YSLEER. J gave up 2 bases and V 4 bases, and 5 bases lay outside the gene matches. The CDR3 nucleotides are TGCGCCAGCAGCCCAGCGGGGGGCCTTAACACCGGGGAGCTGTTTTTT. It yields the protein CASSPAGGLNTGELFF.

The gene calls are TRBV7-2 and TRBJ2-7; D is uncertain. Germline V gene sequence: CDR1 SGHTA, CDR2 FQGNSA. The length of the CDR3 is 11 residues. Trimming took off 2 bases at V and 5 bases at J, with 4 bases between the two ends. The CDR3 here is CASSLLHEQYF. CDR3 nucleotide sequence: TGTGCCAGCAGCTTACTCCACGAGCAGTACTTC.

This clone was observed a few times. This sequence joins TRBV9 and TRBJ2-7; unclear D gene. This CDR3 is built from 14 residues. Germline CDR1 and CDR2: SGDLS and YYNGEE. Trimming cost V 3 bases and J 2 bases, with 12 bases left between them. The CDR3: CASSEAAPAYEQYF. The CDR3 DNA follows: TGTGCCAGCAGCGAGGCGGCCCCAGCCTACGAGCAGTACTTC.

This chain uses TRBV19 with TRBJ1-5, with D possibly TRBD1 on 5 matching bases. Between the trimmed V and J ends, which lost 5 bases and 4 bases, there was a span of 15 bases. The germline V gene has CDR1 LNHDA and CDR2 SQIVND (reference sequence). This CDR3 is 15 amino acids long. CDR3 amino acids: CASSGHDSTNQPQHF. The DNA for the CDR3 is TGTGCCAGTAGTGGACACGACAGCACAAATCAGCCCCAGCATTTT.

The V gene is TRBV5-1, the J gene TRBJ1-5; no reliable D call. The germline V and J ends were trimmed by 0 bases and 13 bases, with 14 bases remaining between them. CDR3 size: 13 residues. Germline V gives CDR1 SGHRS, CDR2 YFSETQ. The CDR3 spells CASSLEARGEQHF. CDR3 in DNA: TGCGCCAGCAGCTTGGAGGCTCGGGGAGAGCAGCATTTT.